The subject of this entry is one T cell receptor beta chain. Its cognate antigen is unknown. This sample stems from a study of cytomegalovirus exposure and HLA in healthy donors. Points from the study as a whole: In vitro assays verified that a few CMV-associated chains recognized CMV antigens specifically. According to a subsequent analysis, TCR clusters identified in the first cohort showed a tendency to co-occur across the 120 or so validation repertoires. Whilst most TCR sequences proved rare, a subset of public TCRs occurred across many donors.

Data came from immunoSEQ multiplex PCR; TCRdb stores just in-frame clones and leaves some out. The sample has about 330,000 clones, 75% to 90% seen once. The sequence was obtained from a woman in her twenties or thirties in good health and CMV-seropositive. Material for sequencing was PBMCs.

The CDR3 here is CASIGQGSYGYTF. The CDR3 DNA sequence: TGTGCCAGTATCGGCCAGGGGAGCTATGGCTACACCTTC. The chain recombines TRBV19 with TRBJ1-2, with D possibly TRBD1 on 6 matching bases. Germline CDR1 is LNHDA and CDR2 is SQIVND (reference sequence). CDR3 length: 13 residues. Trimming removed 7 bases at V and 4 bases at J, with 13 bases between.